This T cell receptor (beta chain) was obtained from a study of shared clonotypes between healthy human individuals. Findings of the study overall: Few donors limited the genetic and exposure-history diversity represented. Larger estimated richness was generally recorded for naive subsets relative to memory subsets.

The method was immunoSEQ multiplex PCR; TCRdb's version includes in-frame clones alone and lacks a portion of them. The sample includes about a million clones, around 76% of them seen just once. The CDR3 runs to 16 residues. Germline CDR1 SGHTA, CDR2 FQGNSA. J gave up 5 bases and V 3 bases, and 10 bases lay outside the gene matches. Of note for this clone: Its antigen is as yet unknown.

The rearrangement uses TRBV7-2 and TRBJ2-5; 9 nucleotides match TRBD2. The receptor comes from a man younger than 35 in good health. Sequenced material: memory CD4+ T cells sorted from blood. Subset: CD45RA-negative fraction. In DNA form, the CDR3 reads TGTGCCAGCAGCTTCCTAGCGGGATTCTTTGGGGAGACCCAGTACTTC. Its protein is CASSFLAGFFGETQYF. The full variable domain, completed using reference TRBV7-2 and TRBJ2-5, is GAGVSQSPSNKVTEKGKDVELRCDPISGHTALYWYRQSLGQGLEFLIYFQGNSAPDKSGLPSDRFSAERTGGSVSTLTIQRTQQEDSAVYLCASSFLAGFFGETQYFGPGTRLLVL.